This TCR beta chain was profiled in a study of technical replicates of blood from several donors. The assay was immunoSEQ multiplex PCR, and TCRdb's table has in-frame clones only and misses some. This table holds 79,000 or so clones, 90% to 95% found once. Source material: T cells isolated from PBMCs. The sequence was obtained from a human donor in good health.

The CDR3 protein is CASSQGLGGSYEQYF. In DNA form, the CDR3 reads TGCGCCAGCAGCCAAGGATTGGGGGGTAGCTACGAGCAGTACTTC. The chain carries TRBV4-3 and TRBJ2-7; maybe TRBD2 (6 bases). The ends were cut back, 1 base at V and 3 bases at J, with 13 bases in the middle. The CDR3 sequence is 15 residues long. Germline loops: CDR1 LGHNA, CDR2 YSLEER.